This entry lists 3 T cell receptor beta chains sequenced from one sample in a study of cytomegalovirus exposure and HLA in healthy donors. The study ran its PCR with 60 Vbeta and 13 Jbeta primers. Assay: immunoSEQ multiplex PCR; the TCRdb copy retains only in-frame clones and omits some. This table has over 150,000 clones, around 90% appearing once. The sequencing input was PBMCs. Source of these receptors: a woman aged 30 to 39 in good health and CMV-seronegative.

The genes are TRBV7-2 and TRBJ1-1; TRBD1 matches at 8 bases. Germline-derived CDR1 and CDR2 are SGHTA and FQGNSA. V was pared by 3 bases and J by 4 bases, with 19 bases of the junction left unmatched. CDR3 length: 19 amino acids. The CDR3 loop is CASSFEPRGRQPGATEAFF. In DNA form, the CDR3 reads TGTGCCAGCAGCTTCGAACCCAGGGGGCGCCAACCGGGGGCCACTGAAGCTTTCTTT.

The CDR3 nucleotides read TGTGCCAGCAGCTTGGCGCGCGGGAGCGCCACCGGGGAGCTGTTTTTT. It is translated as CASSLARGSATGELFF. The chain has TRBV5-4 and TRBJ2-2; 7 nucleotides agree with TRBD2. This CDR3 spans 16 amino acids. Per the germline V gene, CDR1 is SGHNT and CDR2 is YYREEE (reference sequence). V lost 0 bases to trimming and J lost 4 bases; unmatched junction nucleotides: 6. Complete variable domain (other parts from reference TRBV5-4 and TRBJ2-2): ETGVTQSPTHLIKTRGQQVTLRCSSQSGHNTVSWYQQALGQGPQFIFQYYREEENGRGNFPPRFSGLQFPNYSSELNVNALELDDSALYLCASSLARGSATGELFFGEGSRLTVL.

This sequence joins TRBV18 and TRBJ1-1; TRBD1 might be the D (6 bases). With 2 bases removed from V and 0 bases from J, the gap between germline ends came to 16 bases. The CDR3 consists of 17 residues. The germline CDR1 and CDR2 sequences are KGHSH and LQKENI. The CDR3 here is CASSPGGAGAMNTEAFF. CDR3 bases: TGTGCCAGCTCACCAGGGGGGGCCGGGGCGATGAACACTGAAGCTTTCTTT. The full variable domain, rest sourced from reference TRBV18 and TRBJ1-1, is NAGVMQNPRHLVRRRGQEARLRCSPMKGHSHVYWYRQLPEEGLKFMVYLQKENIIDESGMPKERFSAEFPKEGPSILRIQQVVRGDSAAYFCASSPGGAGAMNTEAFFGQGTRLTVV.